This T cell receptor beta chain was captured in a study of blood T cell repertoires in COVID-19 (dated by TCRdb to the early 2020s). In terms of the full investigation: Samples covering the acute and convalescent phases of COVID-19 were provided by collaborators in the United States, Italy and Spain. The prospective study material was composed of cDNA or gDNA derived from T cells, B-cell-depleted T cells, or PBMCs. The dataset comprised deeply sampled blood TCRbeta repertoires from subjects exposed to, actively infected with, or recovered from COVID-19. The repertoires were made available in a free public database intended to serve as a resource for research on the immune response to SARS-CoV-2. The samples were drawn from the first 160 participants of the ongoing ImmuneRACE study and from 950 to 1,500 subjects provided by 6 global collaborators. Sample metadata almost always included a de-identified subject ID, COVID-19 status, age in years and sex. Where available, HLA class I and class II types were obtained from metadata supplied by the sample provider rather than from assay-based typing. Overall study results and their limits: The amount of clinical and demographic metadata varied by source and participant and was provided uncurated.

TCRbeta CDR3 regions were amplified from genomic DNA by means of the immunoSEQ Assay, a bias-controlled multiplex PCR. From the authors' description of their analysis: Within the assay, amplification of reference gene primers was used to estimate how many nucleated cells each sample contained. Sequence reads were collapsed and filtered to measure the absolute abundance of every unique TCRbeta CDR3 rearrangement. For each sample, productive Simpson clonality was calculated as the square root of Simpson's diversity index across productive rearrangements. TCRdb provides this immuneACCESS table in a form limited to in-frame rearrangements. Some clones are lacking; in checked studies, under half of them reflect an unresolved V gene, and why the rest are absent is not known. V and J calls and clone size are those listed in that table; D and trimming were worked out from the DNA. In this sample the table shows more than 80,000 clones, around 72% of which occur a single time. The ten top clones hold around 23% of the sample.

The collaborating institutions used their own protocols to collect whole blood in K2EDTA tubes. Collaborator samples were shipped for TCRbeta analysis as frozen whole blood, isolated PBMCs, or DNA extracted from either sample type. Comments on this clone: Its specific antigen is unknown. Base-call qualities are not available, and no considerably larger clone is one nucleotide away.

V is shortened by 5 bases, J by 4 bases, and the region joining them spans 20 bases. Spanning cysteine to phenylalanine, the CDR3 consists of 17 amino acids. The sequence is cut down to CDR3 DNA, 51 bases in frame from base 1. According to the germline V gene, CDR1 reads MDHEN and CDR2 reads SYDVKM. The chain is made from TRBV28 and TRBJ1-4, with the D segment identity uncertain. The specimen sequenced was peripheral blood. The origin of this receptor is a woman between 55 and 75 years old in a cohort sampled during active or convalescent COVID-19. The sequence in DNA is TGTGCCAGCAGTCCCTGGACGGGATTCGTGGGTAATGAAAAACTGTTTTTT. Translated, it reads CASSPWTGFVGNEKLFF. Full variable domain (CDR3 extended with the reference TRBV28 and TRBJ1-4 proteins): DVKVTQSSRYLVKRTGEKVFLECVQDMDHENMFWYRQDPGLGLRLIYFSYDVKMKEKGDIPEGYSVSREKKERFSLILESASTNQTSMYLCASSPWTGFVGNEKLFFGSGTQLSVL.